This T cell receptor beta chain was sequenced for a study of T cell responses to AZD1222 COVID-19 vaccine (dated by TCRdb to the early 2020s). With respect to the entire study: TCR sequencing covered over 230 trial participants: 200 to 220 given two doses of AZD1222 and about 26 given two doses of MenACWY control vaccine. Enrollment into the trials was organized by age into subgroups of 18-55, 56-69 and 70-plus years, and those subgroups contained about 150, 27 and 61 TCR-sequenced participants, respectively. What the work shows at the level of the full study, not this receptor alone: Participants were mostly white British, with more females than males. The authors suggested clonal diversity may have been underestimated. After two AZD1222 doses, both the breadth and the depth of spike-specific TCRs were significantly higher than at day 0 and than in MenACWY recipients. CD4 TCRs associated with the vaccine covered the entire spike protein, and the dominant responses were in regions 160-218 and 743-854. Reportedly, close to half of the unique spike-specific TCRs recognized epitopes lying outside the regions that are mutated in the B.1.351 and B.1.1.7 variants. The 56-69-year group was small, and its depth increase did not reach significance, likely because of low power. Because no samples from the day 14 peak response were available, repertoires could be characterized only after the peak T cell response. Conclusions about previously exposed vaccinees were limited because only a handful of AZD1222 recipients were SARS-CoV-2 seropositive at baseline.

The CDR3 regions of human TCRbeta chains were analyzed by immunosequencing. Per the authors' processing: TCRs in the repertoires were matched against a reference library of SARS-CoV-2-specific TCRs that had been generated with the MIRA antigen-specificity platform. Breadth was defined as the fraction of unique TCRs that were SARS-CoV-2-associated. Depth was defined as the fraction of total T cells that were SARS-CoV-2-associated. Each spike-specific TCR was assigned to its reactive spike region and to a CD4 or CD8 class using the MIRA data. Log10-transformed breadth and depth values were compared by one-way ANOVA with Sidak's multiple comparisons tests. What TCRdb holds here is the immuneACCESS table cut down to in-frame rearrangements. Part of the clones is not present; checked against another copy, under half of the missing clones reflect an unresolved V gene, and the others are unexplained. V, J and clone size derive from that table, while D and trimming were established from the DNA sequence. Present in this sample are 180,000 or so clones, 80% to 95% of which were seen just once. The leading ten clones occupy 1.5% to 2% of the sample.

Notes on this clone: Its antigen remains unidentified. Base qualities are not provided; no much larger clone lies one nucleotide away.

The sample's time point label, in plain terms: about 28 days (+/-7) after the second vaccine dose. AZD1222 recipients whose second dose came at about 4 weeks and those whose second dose came at about 12 weeks were combined into one group, since spike-specific TCR depth and breadth did not differ between the two schedules. The vaccinee samples were drawn from two UK trials, COV001 and COV002, one of which was a single-blind randomized controlled phase 2/3 trial testing AZD1222 (ChAdOx1 nCoV-19) in healthy adults. For TCRbeta chain sequencing, PBMC samples from trial participants were taken at day 0 and at day 28 after the second dose. The sequences come from peripheral blood, collected 28 days after the second AZD1222 dose. The receptor's source is an adult who received the AZD1222 COVID-19 vaccine.

The sequenced DNA is TGCGCCAGCAGCCTCCCCGGGTCTCCCTACGAGCAGTACTTC. It translates to CASSLPGSPYEQYF. The V and J segments used are TRBV5-1 and TRBJ2-7, with the D gene not clear enough to name. Deletion took 4 bases off V and 2 bases off J, with a span of 13 bases between the germline ends. The CDR3 has 14 amino acids, counting the end cysteine and phenylalanine. Kept here is only the CDR3 DNA, which spans 42 bases and is read in frame from base 1. CDR1 and CDR2, per the germline V gene, are SGHRS and YFSETQ.